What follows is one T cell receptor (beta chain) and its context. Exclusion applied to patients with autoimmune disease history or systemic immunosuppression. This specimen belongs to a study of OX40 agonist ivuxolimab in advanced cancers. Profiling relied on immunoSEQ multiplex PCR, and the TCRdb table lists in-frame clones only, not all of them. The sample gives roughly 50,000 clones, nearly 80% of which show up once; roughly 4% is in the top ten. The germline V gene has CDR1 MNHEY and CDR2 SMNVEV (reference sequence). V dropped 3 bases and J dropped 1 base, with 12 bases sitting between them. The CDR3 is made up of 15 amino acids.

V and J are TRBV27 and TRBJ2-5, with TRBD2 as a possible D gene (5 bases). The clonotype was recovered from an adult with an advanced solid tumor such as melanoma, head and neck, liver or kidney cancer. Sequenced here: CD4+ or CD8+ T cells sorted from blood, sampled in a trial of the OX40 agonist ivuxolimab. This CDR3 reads CASSLMAGLQETQYF. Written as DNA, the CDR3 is TGTGCCAGCAGTTTGATGGCGGGTCTCCAAGAGACCCAGTACTTC.